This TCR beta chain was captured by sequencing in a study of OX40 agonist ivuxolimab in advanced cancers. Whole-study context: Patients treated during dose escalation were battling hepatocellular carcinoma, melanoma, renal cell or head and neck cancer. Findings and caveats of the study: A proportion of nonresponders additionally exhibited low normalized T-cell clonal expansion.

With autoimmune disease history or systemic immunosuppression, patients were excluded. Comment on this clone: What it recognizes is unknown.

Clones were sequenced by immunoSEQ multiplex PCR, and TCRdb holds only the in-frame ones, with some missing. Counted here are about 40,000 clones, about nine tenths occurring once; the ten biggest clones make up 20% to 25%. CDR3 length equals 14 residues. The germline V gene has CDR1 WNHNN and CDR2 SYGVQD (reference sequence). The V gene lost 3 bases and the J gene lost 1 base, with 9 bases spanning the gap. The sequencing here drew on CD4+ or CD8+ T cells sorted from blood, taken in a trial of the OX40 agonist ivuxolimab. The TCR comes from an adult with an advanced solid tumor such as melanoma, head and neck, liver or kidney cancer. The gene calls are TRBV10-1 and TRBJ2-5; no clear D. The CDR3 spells CASSEDHLQETQYF. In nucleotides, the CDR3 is TGCGCCAGCAGTGAAGATCACCTCCAAGAGACCCAGTACTTC.